One sample yielded the 9 T cell receptor beta chains listed below, sequenced in a study of shared clonotypes between healthy human individuals. The data were produced by immunoSEQ multiplex PCR, yet TCRdb's version contains in-frame clones alone and is incomplete. The sample holds roughly 2.5 million clones, around 94% seen once. The sample taken for sequencing was naive CD4+ T cells sorted from blood. The subset: CD45RA+ positively selected. The receptors here all came from a man younger than 35 in good health.

The chain recombines TRBV7-9 with TRBJ2-7; a possible D gene is TRBD2 (6 bases). V lost 5 bases, J lost 1 base, and 18 bases lay in between. There are 16 residues in the CDR3. Germline CDR1 and CDR2: SEHNR and FQNEAQ (reference sequence). The CDR3 here is CASSQRSGGLSYEQYF. CDR3 sequence (DNA): TGTGCCAGCAGCCAGCGCTCCGGGGGATTATCCTACGAGCAGTACTTC. The whole variable domain, filled in from reference TRBV7-9 and TRBJ2-7, reads DTGVSQNPRHKITKRGQNVTFRCDPISEHNRLYWYRQTLGQGPEFLTYFQNEAQLEKSRLLSDRFSAERPKGSFSTLEIQRTEQGDSAMYLCASSQRSGGLSYEQYFGPGTRLTVT.

The chain recombines TRBV6-1 with TRBJ1-5, with 7 bases matching TRBD1. CDR3 length equals 14 residues. Germline trimming cut 7 bases from V and 3 bases from J; bases unmatched to any gene: 6. CDR1 MNHNS and CDR2 SASEGT come from the germline V gene. CDR3 coding DNA: TGTGCCAGCATCCGGGACAGTAACAATCAGCCCCAGCATTTT. It is translated as CASIRDSNNQPQHF.

About this clone: Other DNA variants within this sample encode the same CDR3. CDR3 nucleotides: TGCAGCGTTGAAGATGGTATCTATGGCTACACCTTC. Encoded protein: CSVEDGIYGYTF. The J gene is TRBJ1-2, the V gene TRBV29-1; D gene uncertain. V lost 0 bases to trimming and J lost 4 bases, with 6 bases between them. The germline V gene encodes CDR1 SQVTM and CDR2 ANQGSEA. The CDR3 spans 12 residues.

V usage is TRBV7-3 and J usage is TRBJ2-1; D gene uncertain. The CDR3 consists of 12 residues. In germline, CDR1 is SGHTA, CDR2 FQGTGA. Trimming pared 6 bases from V and 9 bases from J, leaving 12 bases between. The CDR3 DNA follows: TGTGCCAGCAGTCCCGAGGCCGGTGAGCAGTTCTTC. Translating it yields CASSPEAGEQFF.

J is TRBJ2-7 and V is TRBV6-5, with 7 bases that match TRBD2. This CDR3 is built from 15 residues. Germline CDR1 MNHEY, CDR2 SVGAGI. The J segment lost 0 bases and the V segment lost 0 bases, leaving 2 bases of the junction unmatched. This CDR3 is CASSYSAGFSYEQYF. CDR3 sequence (DNA): TGTGCCAGCAGTTACTCAGCGGGGTTCTCCTACGAGCAGTACTTC.

The chain carries TRBV5-1 and TRBJ2-5; D ambiguous. V gave up 4 bases and J gave up 3 bases, with 13 bases separating them. This CDR3 contains 14 residues. Germline CDR1 and CDR2: SGHRS and YFSETQ. The CDR3 nucleotides are TGCGCCAGCAGCCTCGGGTTCTCAAAAGAGACCCAGTACTTC. Protein: CASSLGFSKETQYF.

The genes are TRBV19 and TRBJ2-2, with D perhaps matching TRBD1 (6 bases). The CDR3 loop spans 16 amino acids. Germline V CDR1 and CDR2: LNHDA, SQIVND (reference sequence). With 5 bases removed from V and 4 bases from J, the gap between germline ends came to 17 bases. Here the CDR3 DNA reads TGTGCCAGTAGTCTTCCAACAGGGACGGGCACCGGGGAGCTGTTTTTT. As protein: CASSLPTGTGTGELFF. The whole variable domain, filled in from reference TRBV19 and TRBJ2-2, reads DGGITQSPKYLFRKEGQNVTLSCEQNLNHDAMYWYRQDPGQGLRLIYYSQIVNDFQKGDIAEGYSVSREKKESFPLTVTSAQKNPTAFYLCASSLPTGTGTGELFFGEGSRLTVL.

The chain carries TRBV5-6 and TRBJ2-3; D not certain. V was pared by 0 bases and J by 5 bases, with 4 bases between. Per germline, CDR1 SGHDT and CDR2 YYEEEE. The CDR3 loop spans 12 amino acids. CDR3 sequence reads: CASSLAGDTQYF. The CDR3 DNA reads TGTGCCAGCAGCTTGGCCGGAGATACGCAGTATTTT.

The V call is TRBV7-2, the J call TRBJ2-7, with D perhaps TRBD1 (5 bases). CDR3 length: 15 residues. V was cut by 0 bases and J by 0 bases, with 9 bases left in between. CDR1 is SGHTA, CDR2 FQGNSA, per germline. The DNA for the CDR3 is TGTGCCAGCAGCTTAGCGGGGCGGAGCTCCTACGAGCAGTACTTC. Protein sequence: CASSLAGRSSYEQYF.